Detailed here is one TCR beta chain. This clonotype was counted only a few times. Its antigen specificity is not known. No much larger clone is present one base from it, and per-base qualities are unavailable. Trimming costs V 2 bases and J 3 bases, and their ends lie 13 bases apart. CDR1 DFQATT and CDR2 SNEGSKA are derived from the germline V gene (reference sequence). There are 14 amino acids in the CDR3, from cysteine to phenylalanine inclusive. Left in the record is the CDR3 DNA by itself, 42 bases read in frame from the first base. This record comes from a study of T-cell reconstitution after alpha-beta-depleted transplantation in children (TCRdb year 2016). At the level of the whole study: Using TCR repertoire profiling, the study quantitatively followed how T-cell immune reconstitution unfolded in children after TCRalphabeta/CD19-depleted allogeneic hematopoietic cell transplantation.

Library generation was performed with PCR. The sequencer listed for this sample is Illumina HiSeq 2500. TCR libraries were prepared with molecular barcoding, using unique molecular identifiers to normalize TCRbeta repertoire quantification. TCRdb redid the processing of the public reads, applying fastp at Q25 and MiXCR, and retained in-frame beta chains. All rows with the same CDR3 protein become a single entry with the most common DNA and genes. This sample is represented by about 340,000 distinct CDR3 sequences; about 14% of them were singletons. The ten largest clones add up to 3.5% to 4.5% of the sample.

The sequence is built from TRBV20-1 and TRBJ2-5; the D gene is not confidently resolved. The sequence was obtained from a human donor who donated a stem cell graft to a child with Fanconi anemia. This sample comprised PBMCs, obtained from the stem cell graft. The DNA sequence is as follows: TGCAGTGCTAGACCCTCGGGCCGAAAAGAGACCCAGTACTTC. Its translation reads: CSARPSGRKETQYF.